This TCR beta chain was captured in a study of regulatory T cells in long-lasting Graves disease. Findings of the study overall: Persistent-disease Graves' patients showed less TCR diversity than new cases.

Stated time point: persistent/refractory GD, antithyroid drugs over 5 years with positive TRAb. From RNA extracted from PBMCs, the TCR library was made. Patients with Graves' disease were diagnosed by American Thyroid Association guidelines. This clonotype was counted between two and nine times. Its antigen is not identified. Arm-PCR of CDR3 regions with iRepertoire HTBI primers generated TCR beta libraries. Methods used by the authors: Sequenced samples collectively carried 60 to 75 TRBV and some 15 TRBJ segments. Using its own MiXCR run on the multiplex PCR reads, TCRdb lists one record per CDR3 protein. It is TCRdb's table, rather than the study itself, that gives the V and J calls and clone size. The sample holds 300,000 to 400,000 distinct CDR3 sequences, about 20% seen once. V was trimmed by 5 bases and J by 4 bases, leaving 14 bases between them. The CDR3 runs to 15 residues. Per the germline V gene, CDR1 is SNHLY and CDR2 is FYNNEI.

This sequence originates from a female donor with Graves disease. The chain employs TRBV2 and TRBJ2-2; D uncertain. Sequenced material: peripheral blood mononuclear cells (PBMCs), taken when the disease was refractory, from a patient treated with antithyroid drugs. The CDR3 spells CASSPSLRGTGELFF. In DNA form, the CDR3 reads TGTGCCAGCAGTCCCTCACTCCGCGGCACCGGGGAGCTGTTTTTT.